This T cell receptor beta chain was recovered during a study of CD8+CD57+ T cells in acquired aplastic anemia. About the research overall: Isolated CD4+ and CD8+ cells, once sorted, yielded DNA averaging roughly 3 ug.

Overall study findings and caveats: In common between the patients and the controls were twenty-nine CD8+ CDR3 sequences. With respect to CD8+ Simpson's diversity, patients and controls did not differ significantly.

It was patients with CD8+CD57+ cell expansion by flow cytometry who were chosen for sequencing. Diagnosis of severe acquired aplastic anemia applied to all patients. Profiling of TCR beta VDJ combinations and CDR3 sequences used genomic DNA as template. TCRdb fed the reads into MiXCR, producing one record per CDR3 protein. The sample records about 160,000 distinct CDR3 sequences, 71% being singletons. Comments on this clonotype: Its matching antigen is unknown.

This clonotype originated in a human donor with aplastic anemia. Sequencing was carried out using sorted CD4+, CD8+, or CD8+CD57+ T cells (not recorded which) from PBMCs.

Written as DNA, the CDR3 is TGTGCCAGCAGCGTAGACAGGGACGAGCAGTACTTC. Protein sequence: CASSVDRDEQYF. J is TRBJ2-7 and V is TRBV9; perhaps TRBD1 as D (6 bases). The CDR3 covers 12 residues. V was pared by 0 bases and J by 5 bases, with 6 bases between. The germline gives CDR1 SGDLS, CDR2 YYNGEE.